The rows below give T cell receptor beta chains drawn from one sample of a study of T cell clonotyping in hematopoietic cell transplantation. Using immunoSEQ multiplex PCR, the repertoire was profiled, and TCRdb retains in-frame clones only, with some absent. The data show about 3,500 clones, with roughly 72% seen just once and around 6.2% held by the top ten. The sample was peripheral blood mononuclear cells, taken 30 days after allogeneic stem cell transplant. Receptors were obtained from a male patient aged 35-50 years who had an allogeneic stem cell transplant from an unrelated donor, so the T cells may come from the graft donor. Some clones in this sample may be carry-over from other donors' samples. The CDR3 runs from the conserved cysteine through the conserved F or W. D genes are given only for firm matches. Size is stated for part of the rows, as once, few or many counts, or as a class when the clone is expanded.

CDR3 DNA | CDR3 protein | D gene | V gene | clone size | J gene
TGTGCCAGCAGCTTGGGGTCGCGGGGTGCCCAAGAGACCCAGTACTTC | CASSLGSRGAQETQYF | - | TRBV7-2 | - | TRBJ2-5
TGTGCCAGCAGTTACCTTACGACAGGGGTTTATTCACCCCTCCACTTT | CASSYLTTGVYSPLHF | TRBD1 | TRBV6-5 | few | TRBJ1-6
TGTGCCAGCAGCTTGCCCTGGCAGACCCAGTACTTC | CASSLPWQTQYF | - | TRBV7-2 | - | TRBJ2-5
TGTGCCTGGAGTGTATCAGGGCCCTCCGGGGCTTTCTTT | CAWSVSGPSGAFF | - | TRBV30 | few | TRBJ1-1
TGTGCCAGCAGCGTAGTGGGCAGATTCTATGGCTACACCTTC | CASSVVGRFYGYTF | - | TRBV9 | - | TRBJ1-2
TGCGCCAGCAGCGAGGGACAGGGTAGTAATTCACCCCTCCACTTT | CASSEGQGSNSPLHF | TRBD1 | TRBV5-1 | - | TRBJ1-6
TGCGCCAGCAGCTTGGAAGGCCGCACAGAGACCCAGTACTTC | CASSLEGRTETQYF | - | TRBV5-1 | - | TRBJ2-5
TGTGCCAGCAGCTTCCTGAAGGGGGGGGATTACGAGCAGTACTTC | CASSFLKGGDYEQYF | - | TRBV5-6 | - | TRBJ2-7
TGTGCCAGCAGGGACAGGGGCCTCCAGCCCCAGCATTTT | CASRDRGLQPQHF | TRBD1 | TRBV6-6 | - | TRBJ1-5
TGTGCCAGCAGCTTAATGTTGACCCGCTCTGGAAACACCATATATTTT | CASSLMLTRSGNTIYF | - | TRBV7-2 | - | TRBJ1-3
TGTGCCAGCAGCACAGGGATCAGGAACACCGGGGAGCTGTTTTTT | CASSTGIRNTGELFF | - | TRBV5-4 | - | TRBJ2-2
TGCGCCAGCAGCCAAGATGGGATAGCGGGGGATACGCAGTATTTT | CASSQDGIAGDTQYF | TRBD2 | TRBV4-3 | - | TRBJ2-3
TGCGCCAGCAGCTTGGGCGAAGTGCTCGCTGAAGCTTTCTTT | CASSLGEVLAEAFF | - | TRBV5-1 | - | TRBJ1-1
TGCAGCACTTGGGGCTCGGGGATGGAGCTACTATCCTATGGCTACACCTTC | CSTWGSGMELLSYGYTF | - | TRBV29-1 | - | TRBJ1-2
TGTGCCAGCAGCCCTAGTCCCGGGACAGGGACCAGCACCTTC | CASSPSPGTGTSTF | TRBD1 | TRBV5-4 | - | TRBJ1-2
TGTGCCAGCAGAACCCTGAACACTGAAGCTTTCTTT | CASRTLNTEAFF | - | TRBV11-2 | - | TRBJ1-1
TGTGCCAGCAGTGAATGGGGACTAGCGGGTATCTACGAGCAGTACTTC | CASSEWGLAGIYEQYF | TRBD2 | TRBV6-1 | few | TRBJ2-7
TGTGCCAGCAGTTACTCGAATAAAGGGGGCAAGGGCTACACCTTC | CASSYSNKGGKGYTF | TRBD1 | TRBV6-5 | - | TRBJ1-2
TGTGCCAGCAGCTTAGTTCAGGGGACCGAAGCTTTCTTT | CASSLVQGTEAFF | - | TRBV11-3 | - | TRBJ1-1
TGTGCCAGCAGCTTAGAAGAATCCCGCAGGACTGAAGCTTTCTTT | CASSLEESRRTEAFF | - | TRBV11-3 | - | TRBJ1-1
TGTGCCAGCTCGGATTTTCGACAGGAGCTCTTC | CASSDFRQELF | - | TRBV27 | few | TRBJ2-7
TGCGCCAGCTCAACAGGGGAAAACATTCAGTACTTC | CASSTGENIQYF | TRBD1 | TRBV5-1 | - | TRBJ2-4
TGTGCCAGCGGCCCACTAGCGGGAGGCACAGATACGCAGTATTTT | CASGPLAGGTDTQYF | TRBD2 | TRBV5-6 | once | TRBJ2-3
TGTGCCAGCAGCGAGGGACTTGATTCCTACGAGCAGTACTTC | CASSEGLDSYEQYF | - | TRBV5-4 | - | TRBJ2-7
TGTGCCCAAGCCGGGGGGTCTACGCCCTACAATGAGCAGTTCTTC | CAQAGGSTPYNEQFF | TRBD2 | TRBV30 | once | TRBJ2-1
TGTGCCTGGAGTGCGTCAGCGGGGCCCCGGGCGCAGTATTTT | CAWSASAGPRAQYF | TRBD2 | TRBV30 | - | TRBJ2-3
TGTGCCAGCAGCCCGCAGACTAGCGGGGTAGAGCAGTTCTTC | CASSPQTSGVEQFF | TRBD2 | TRBV7-9 | - | TRBJ2-1
TGTGCCAGCAGTAAGTCGCAACAAAGTCGGGCCAACGTCCTGACTTTC | CASSKSQQSRANVLTF | - | TRBV21-1 | - | TRBJ2-6
TGCGCCAGCTGTGTCATTTGGGGGGGTTCCTACGAGCAGTACTTC | CASCVIWGGSYEQYF | TRBD2 | TRBV5-1 | - | TRBJ2-7
TGTGCCATCAATGATTTATCGAACACCGGGGAGCTGTTTTTT | CAINDLSNTGELFF | - | TRBV10-3 | - | TRBJ2-2
TGTGCCAGCAGTTTAGGGAACTACGAGCAGTACTTC | CASSLGNYEQYF | - | TRBV27 | - | TRBJ2-7
TGTGCCATCAGTGATCCCGGGACAACCTACGAGCAGTACTTC | CAISDPGTTYEQYF | - | TRBV10-3 | - | TRBJ2-7
TGTGCCAGCAGCTTAGTAGGGGATGGGGTGCCCCAGCATTTT | CASSLVGDGVPQHF | - | TRBV7-8 | - | TRBJ1-5
TGTGCCAGCAGTGACAGGGATAGCAATCAGCCCCAGCATTTT | CASSDRDSNQPQHF | - | TRBV2 | - | TRBJ1-5
TGCGCCAGCAGCCAAGGTCCACAGATCAATCAGCCCCAGCATTTT | CASSQGPQINQPQHF | - | TRBV4-1 | - | TRBJ1-5
TGTGCCAGCAGCTTACTCAATCAGCCCCAGCATTTT | CASSLLNQPQHF | - | TRBV7-9 | - | TRBJ1-5
TGTGCCAGCAGCTTCCAGGGGGAATCCTACGAGCAGTACTTC | CASSFQGESYEQYF | TRBD1 | TRBV11-1 | - | TRBJ2-7
TGTGCCAGCAGATCCTTGACAGGGTTCAACGAGCAGTACTTC | CASRSLTGFNEQYF | TRBD1 | TRBV6-1 | - | TRBJ2-7
TGTGCCAGCAGCTTAGGGACGGTTTACAATGAGCAGTTCTTC | CASSLGTVYNEQFF | - | TRBV7-2 | - | TRBJ2-1